These 30 T cell receptor beta chains were sequenced from one sample in a study of cytomegalovirus exposure and HLA in healthy donors. Researchers ran the PCR with 60 Vbeta and 13 Jbeta primers. Assay used: immunoSEQ multiplex PCR; TCRdb lists only in-frame clones, some missing. The data include 50,000 or so clones; the top ten clones carry less than 2.5%. Sequencing was carried out using PBMCs. These receptors all stem from a young woman in good health and CMV-seronegative.

This rearrangement joins TRBV2 to TRBJ1-4; 8 bases map to TRBD1. J lost 8 bases, V lost 4 bases, and 3 bases had no gene match. CDR3 size: 13 residues. Per the germline V gene, CDR1 is SNHLY and CDR2 is FYNNEI. The CDR3 coding sequence is TGTGCCAGCAGTGGGACAGGGAGGGAAAAACTGTTTTTT. Its translation is CASSGTGREKLFF.

The chain employs TRBV7-2 and TRBJ1-1; possibly TRBD1 for D (6 bases). The V and J ends lost 2 bases and 11 bases respectively, with 18 bases between them. This CDR3 region has 14 residues. The germline gives CDR1 SGHTA, CDR2 FQGNSA. CDR3 loop: CASSLRGPQGLAFF. The CDR3 DNA sequence: TGTGCCAGCAGCTTAAGGGGCCCACAGGGATTGGCTTTCTTT.

The chain uses TRBV18 and TRBJ2-7, with 7 bases aligning to TRBD1. J gave up 3 bases and V 0 bases, and 2 bases lay outside the gene matches. The CDR3 loop spans 14 amino acids. Germline assignment: CDR1 KGHSH and CDR2 LQKENI. The CDR3: CASSPPTGIYEQYF. Written as DNA, the CDR3 is TGTGCCAGCTCACCACCGACAGGGATCTACGAGCAGTACTTC.

The rearrangement uses TRBV7-3 and TRBJ1-2; the D is unclear. The CDR3 covers 16 residues. V was trimmed by 1 base and J by 4 bases, leaving 16 bases between them. The V gene's germline CDR1 is SGHTA and CDR2 FQGTGA. The chain's CDR3 is CASSLMFAEPVYGYTF. CDR3 DNA: TGTGCCAGCAGCTTAATGTTCGCAGAACCAGTCTATGGCTACACCTTC. The variable domain in full, completed from reference TRBV7-3 and TRBJ1-2, reads GAGVSQTPSNKVTEKGKYVELRCDPISGHTALYWYRQSLGQGPEFLIYFQGTGAADDSGLPNDRFFAVRPEGSVSTLKIQRTERGDSAVYLCASSLMFAEPVYGYTFGSGTRLTVV.

The CDR3 protein is CASSLRGTSYGYTF. DNA of the CDR3: TGTGCCAGCAGTTTAAGGGGAACTTCCTATGGCTACACCTTC. The chain employs TRBV28 and TRBJ1-2, with D tentatively TRBD1 (5 bases). Germline-derived CDR1 and CDR2 are MDHEN and SYDVKM. With 2 bases removed from V and 4 bases from J, the gap between germline ends came to 11 bases. There are 14 residues in the CDR3.

The chain employs TRBV5-1 and TRBJ2-1, with no clear D. Per the germline V gene, CDR1 is SGHRS and CDR2 is YFSETQ. Trimming stripped 0 bases from V and 8 bases from J, with 6 bases between. CDR3 length equals 12 residues. The CDR3: CASSLVLDEQFF. The CDR3 DNA sequence: TGCGCCAGCAGCTTGGTTCTTGATGAGCAGTTCTTC.

J is TRBJ2-1 and V is TRBV5-1; 14 positions match TRBD2. V lost 4 bases, J lost 8 bases, and 14 bases stayed unmatched. CDR3 length: 18 amino acids. Germline loops: CDR1 SGHRS, CDR2 YFSETQ. The CDR3 region is CASSRRPGTSGSMDEQFF. The CDR3 coding sequence is TGCGCCAGCAGCCGAAGACCGGGGACTAGCGGGAGTATGGATGAGCAGTTCTTC.

The chain has TRBV7-6 and TRBJ2-5; possible D gene TRBD2, 6 bases. The CDR3 is 14 amino acids. Germline-derived CDR1 and CDR2 are SGHVS and FNYEAQ. V was clipped by 0 bases and J by 5 bases, with 10 bases between them. CDR3 bases: TGTGCCAGCAGCTTAGCTGTTGGGAGGGAGACCCAGTACTTC. Its translation: CASSLAVGRETQYF. Filled out from reference TRBV7-6 and TRBJ2-5, the complete variable domain reads GAGVSQSPRYKVTKRGQDVALRCDPISGHVSLYWYRQALGQGPEFLTYFNYEAQQDKSGLPNDRFSAERPEGSISTLTIQRTEQRDSAMYRCASSLAVGRETQYFGPGTRLLVL.

The chain combines TRBV2 with TRBJ2-7; possible D gene TRBD1, 6 bases. The germline gives CDR1 SNHLY, CDR2 FYNNEI. The CDR3 totals 14 residues. Trimming stripped 7 bases from V and 5 bases from J, with 18 bases between. The CDR3 DNA reads as TGTGCCAGCAATAAGGGACAAACCATTAACGAGCAGTACTTC. As protein: CASNKGQTINEQYF.

This sequence joins TRBV18 and TRBJ1-1; D perhaps matches TRBD1 (6 bases). The CDR3 runs 16 residues. Per the germline V gene, CDR1 is KGHSH and CDR2 is LQKENI. Between the trimmed V and J ends, which lost 2 bases and 0 bases, there was a span of 13 bases. The CDR3 sequence is CASSPVTTGMNTEAFF. CDR3 DNA: TGTGCCAGCTCACCAGTAACGACAGGTATGAACACTGAAGCTTTCTTT.

This chain links TRBV29-1 with TRBJ2-1; 7 nucleotides agree with TRBD1. CDR3 length equals 12 residues. Germline V gives CDR1 SQVTM, CDR2 ANQGSEA. Trimming cost V 3 bases and J 4 bases; bases outside gene matches: 0. CDR3 amino acids: CSVDRGYNEQFF. CDR3 sequence (DNA): TGCAGCGTTGACAGGGGGTACAATGAGCAGTTCTTC.

The J gene is TRBJ2-2, the V gene TRBV30; TRBD2 matches at 8 bases. This CDR3 has 15 amino acids. Germline-derived CDR1 and CDR2 are GTSNPN and SVGIG (reference sequence). The J segment lost 6 bases and the V segment lost 0 bases, leaving 6 bases of the junction unmatched. The CDR3 reads CAWSVAGVTAGELFF. In DNA, the CDR3 is TGTGCCTGGAGTGTAGCGGGAGTGACGGCCGGGGAGCTGTTTTTT.

V usage is TRBV5-1 and J usage is TRBJ2-7; 8 positions agree with TRBD2. Germline CDR1 and CDR2: SGHRS and YFSETQ. This CDR3 comprises 13 residues. Trimming at V came to 0 bases and at J to 7 bases, leaving 3 bases not matched to a gene. This CDR3 reads CASSLGLASEQYF. In DNA, the CDR3 is TGCGCCAGCAGCTTGGGACTAGCGAGTGAGCAGTACTTC.

The chain couples TRBV7-6 to TRBJ2-2; D is unresolved. The CDR3 consists of 16 residues. Between the trimmed V and J ends, which lost 5 bases and 6 bases, there was a span of 19 bases. Germline CDR1 is SGHVS and CDR2 is FNYEAQ. CDR3 sequence reads: CASSTRERIDAGELFF. The CDR3 coding sequence is TGTGCCAGCAGCACCCGAGAGAGGATAGACGCCGGGGAGCTGTTTTTT.

V is TRBV25-1 and J is TRBJ1-1; 7 bases are a match to TRBD1. The V gene's germline CDR1 is MGHDK and CDR2 SYGVNS. V lost 3 bases and J lost 9; bases outside the gene matches: 4. The CDR3 has 12 amino acids. DNA of the CDR3: TGTGCCAGCAGTGACGACAGGGTGAAAGCTTTCTTT. Amino acids: CASSDDRVKAFF.

V usage is TRBV5-1 and J usage is TRBJ2-7; D may be TRBD1 (5 bases). V was trimmed by 4 bases and J by 3 bases, leaving 17 bases between them. The CDR3 runs 15 residues. Germline loops: CDR1 SGHRS, CDR2 YFSETQ. CDR3 residues: CASSRGTFVGYEQYF. CDR3 nucleotide sequence: TGCGCCAGCAGCAGGGGTACCTTCGTGGGCTACGAGCAGTACTTC. The full variable domain, in which reference TRBV5-1 and TRBJ2-7 provide the parts outside the CDR3, is KAGVTQTPRYLIKTRGQQVTLSCSPISGHRSVSWYQQTPGQGLQFLFEYFSETQRNKGNFPGRFSGRQFSNSRSEMNVSTLELGDSALYLCASSRGTFVGYEQYFGPGTRLTVT.

The V call is TRBV7-3, the J call TRBJ2-1, with a tentative D call TRBD2 (5 bases). This CDR3 has 13 residues. The germline V and J ends were trimmed by 4 bases and 4 bases, with 8 bases remaining between them. Germline V gives CDR1 SGHTA, CDR2 FQGTGA. For the CDR3, the DNA is TGTGCCAGCAGCTCCTTAGCGTACAATGAGCAGTTCTTC. Encoded protein: CASSSLAYNEQFF.

This chain's CDR3 is CASSWTYSNQPQHF. CDR3 DNA: TGTGCCAGCAGCTGGACATATAGCAATCAGCCCCAGCATTTT. The rearrangement links TRBV27 to TRBJ1-5; possible D gene TRBD1, 5 bases. CDR1 and CDR2 (germline): MNHEY, SMNVEV (reference sequence). V lost 6 bases to trimming and J lost 0 bases, with 9 bases between them. The CDR3 runs 14 residues.

The chain uses TRBV18 and TRBJ2-5, with no clear D. V was clipped by 2 bases and J by 2 bases, with 12 bases between them. The V gene's germline CDR1 is KGHSH and CDR2 LQKENI. The CDR3 has 15 amino acids. This CDR3 reads CASSPMAGTQETQYF. CDR3 in DNA: TGTGCCAGCTCACCAATGGCAGGAACTCAAGAGACCCAGTACTTC.

The V gene is TRBV6-5, the J gene TRBJ2-7, with D maybe TRBD2 (5 bases). Germline CDR1 reads MNHEY; CDR2 reads SVGAGI. V lost 0 bases to trimming and J lost 2 bases, with 14 bases between them. The CDR3 sequence is 16 residues long. The CDR3 here is CASSYSTGRVAYEQYF. In nucleotides, the CDR3 is TGTGCCAGCAGTTACTCGACTGGGCGGGTTGCCTACGAGCAGTACTTC.

The chain links TRBV30 to TRBJ1-1, with a weak D call TRBD1 (5 bases). V gave up 0 bases and J gave up 0 bases, with 11 bases separating them. The V gene's germline CDR1 is GTSNPN and CDR2 SVGIG (reference sequence). CDR3 length equals 15 residues. CDR3 nucleotides: TGTGCCTGGAGTGTAAACGGGGGGGTGAACACTGAAGCTTTCTTT. It yields the protein CAWSVNGGVNTEAFF. The variable domain in full, with the rest retrieved from reference TRBV30 and TRBJ1-1, is SQTIHQWPATLVQPVGSPLSLECTVEGTSNPNLYWYRQAAGRGLQLLFYSVGIGQISSEVPQNLSASRPQDRQFILSSKKLLLSDSGFYLCAWSVNGGVNTEAFFGQGTRLTVV.

The chain joins TRBV6-5 to TRBJ1-2; maybe TRBD1 (6 bases). V lost 6 bases to trimming and J lost 0 bases, with 14 bases between them. The CDR3 is 15 residues long. CDR1 is MNHEY and CDR2 is SVGAGI in the germline V gene. The CDR3 bases are TGTGCCAGCAGGGAACAGGGCCCTGCTAACTATGGCTACACCTTC. Translation: CASREQGPANYGYTF.

The chain combines TRBV5-6 with TRBJ2-7; 8 bases line up with TRBD1. CDR3 size: 15 residues. Trimming removed 4 bases from V and 3 bases from J; junction bases left unmatched: 9. Per the germline V gene, CDR1 is SGHDT and CDR2 is YYEEEE. The chain's CDR3 is CASSPSDRASYEQYF. Written as DNA, the CDR3 is TGTGCCAGCAGCCCATCGGACAGGGCGAGCTACGAGCAGTACTTC.

This chain joins TRBV6-5 and TRBJ2-7; tentative D call: TRBD1 (6 bases). The CDR3 extends over 12 amino acids. Germline CDR1 MNHEY, CDR2 SVGAGI. Trimming left V 10 bases short and J 1 base short, with 11 bases between. This chain's CDR3 is CATTTGSYEQYF. CDR3 coding DNA: TGTGCCACCACAACAGGGTCCTACGAGCAGTACTTC.

The gene calls are TRBV6-5 and TRBJ2-1; a possible D gene is TRBD2 (6 bases). The length of the CDR3 is 15 residues. Germline lookup yields CDR1 MNHEY and CDR2 SVGAGI. Trimming cost V 7 bases and J 8 bases, with 21 bases left between them. The CDR3 DNA reads as TGTGCCAGCACCCCGGAGGGGCAGTGGTCGGATGAGCAGTTCTTC. Encoded protein: CASTPEGQWSDEQFF.

The chain recombines TRBV5-1 with TRBJ2-2; tentatively, D is TRBD1 (6 bases). Trimming pared 2 bases from V and 3 bases from J, leaving 14 bases between. The CDR3 extends over 16 amino acids. CDR1 is SGHRS and CDR2 is YFSETQ in the germline V gene. This chain's CDR3 is CASSLSPNRDTGELFF. DNA for the CDR3: TGCGCCAGCAGCTTATCCCCAAACAGGGACACCGGGGAGCTGTTTTTT.

The CDR3 region has the DNA TGTGCCAGCAGTGTTGGGCAGACAGGCCTCTATGGCTACACCTTC. This encodes CASSVGQTGLYGYTF. This chain joins TRBV2 and TRBJ1-2; weak D call: TRBD1 (6 bases). V dropped 4 bases and J dropped 4 bases, with 16 bases sitting between them. The CDR3 is made up of 15 amino acids. In germline, CDR1 is SNHLY, CDR2 FYNNEI.

The chain recombines TRBV6-6 with TRBJ2-7; maybe TRBD1 (5 bases). The CDR3 is made up of 15 amino acids. The V and J ends lost 4 bases and 4 bases respectively, with 17 bases between them. From germline, CDR1 is MNHNY and CDR2 SVGAGI (reference sequence). DNA for the CDR3: TGTGCCAGCAGTTTTCAGACAACAGGCGGTTACGAGCAGTACTTC. It specifies CASSFQTTGGYEQYF.

Points on this clone: In the same sample, other DNA sequences code for this CDR3. The chain uses TRBV28 and TRBJ2-3; 9 bases line up with TRBD2. The V gene's germline CDR1 is MDHEN and CDR2 SYDVKM. Trimming removed 2 bases from V and 2 bases from J; junction bases left unmatched: 2. This CDR3 region has 15 residues. CDR3 nucleotides: TGTGCCAGCAGTTTAGCGGGAGGGCACACAGATACGCAGTATTTT. Residues: CASSLAGGHTDTQYF.

A word on this clone: At one of its ends the junction is not consistent with the germline gene, which may arise from a read error. This specimen includes other DNA sequences encoding the same CDR3. The chain uses TRBV7-9 and TRBJ2-7; 9 bases match TRBD1. The CDR3 contains 14 residues. Germline V gives CDR1 SEHNR, CDR2 FQNEAQ (reference sequence). This CDR3 is CASSLGTGFNEQYF. The DNA of the CDR3 is TGTGCCAGCAGTTTAGGGACAGGGTTCAACGAGCAGTACTTC.